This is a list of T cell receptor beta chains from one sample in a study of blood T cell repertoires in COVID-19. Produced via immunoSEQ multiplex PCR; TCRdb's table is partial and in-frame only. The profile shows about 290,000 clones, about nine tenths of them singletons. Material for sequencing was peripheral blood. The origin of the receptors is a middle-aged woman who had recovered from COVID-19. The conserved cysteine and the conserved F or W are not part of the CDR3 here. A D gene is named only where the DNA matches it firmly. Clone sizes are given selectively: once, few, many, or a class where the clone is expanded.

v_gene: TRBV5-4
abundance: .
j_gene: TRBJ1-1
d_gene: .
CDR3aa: ASSLDRVNTEAF

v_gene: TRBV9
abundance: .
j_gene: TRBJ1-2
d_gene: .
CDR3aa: ASRSAGASYGYT

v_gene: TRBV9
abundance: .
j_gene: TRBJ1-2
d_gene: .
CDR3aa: ASSSRARGYT

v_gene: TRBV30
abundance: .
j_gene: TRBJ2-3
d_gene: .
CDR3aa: AWSSGVGTDTQY

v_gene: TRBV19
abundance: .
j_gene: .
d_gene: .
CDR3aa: ASSSGVSRDQPQY

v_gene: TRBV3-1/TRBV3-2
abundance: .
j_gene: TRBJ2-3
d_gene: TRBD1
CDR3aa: ASSQGQGAADTQY

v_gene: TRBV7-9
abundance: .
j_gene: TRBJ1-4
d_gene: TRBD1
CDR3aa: ASSAGQGATNEKLF

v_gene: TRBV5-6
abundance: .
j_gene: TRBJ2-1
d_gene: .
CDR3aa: ASGTTGSGGRASSEQF

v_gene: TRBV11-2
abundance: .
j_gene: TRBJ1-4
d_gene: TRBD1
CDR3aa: ASSLDPVGTANEKLF

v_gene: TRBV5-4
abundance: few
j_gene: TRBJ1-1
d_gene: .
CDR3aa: ASSLAAGPNTEAF

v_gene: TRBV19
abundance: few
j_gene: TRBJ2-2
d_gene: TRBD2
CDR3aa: ASKREGNTGELF

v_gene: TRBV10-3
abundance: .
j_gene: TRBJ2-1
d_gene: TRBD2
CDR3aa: AISESSGSYNEQF

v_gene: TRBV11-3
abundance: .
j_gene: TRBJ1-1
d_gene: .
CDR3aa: ASSLDNAGAF

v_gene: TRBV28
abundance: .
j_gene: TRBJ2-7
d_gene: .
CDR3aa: ASSEGEVPSSYEQY

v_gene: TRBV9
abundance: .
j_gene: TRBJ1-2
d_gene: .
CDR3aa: ASSVLEQPSHGYT

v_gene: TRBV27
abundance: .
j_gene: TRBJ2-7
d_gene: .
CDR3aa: ASRATGMGDEQY

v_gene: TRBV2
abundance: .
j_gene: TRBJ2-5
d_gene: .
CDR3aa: ASGHQETQY

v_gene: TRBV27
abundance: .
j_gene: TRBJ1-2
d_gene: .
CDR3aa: ASSLYRVTF

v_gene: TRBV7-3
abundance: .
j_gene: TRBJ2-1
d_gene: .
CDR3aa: ASSLDSNEQF

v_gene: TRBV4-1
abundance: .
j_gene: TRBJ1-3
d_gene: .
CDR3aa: ASSPRTDGASGNTIY

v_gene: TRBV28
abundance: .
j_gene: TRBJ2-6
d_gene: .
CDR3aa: ASSTGGGSSGANVLT

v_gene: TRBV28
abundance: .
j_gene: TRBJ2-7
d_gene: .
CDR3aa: ASSSPGSGSYEQY

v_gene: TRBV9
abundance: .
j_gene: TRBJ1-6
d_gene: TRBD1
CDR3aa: ASSPGGSPLH

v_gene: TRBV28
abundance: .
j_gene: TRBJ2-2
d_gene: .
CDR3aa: ASRPGANTGELF

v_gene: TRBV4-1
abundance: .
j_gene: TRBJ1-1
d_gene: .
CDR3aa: ASSLSEGVNTEAF

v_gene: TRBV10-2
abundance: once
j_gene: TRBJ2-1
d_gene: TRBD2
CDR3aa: ASSASGTSGLHGQF